This TCR beta chain was found in a study of regulatory T cells in long-lasting Graves disease. CDR3-region Arm-PCR and iRepertoire HTBI primers produced the TCR beta libraries. Via MiXCR, TCRdb re-called the multiplex PCR reads, giving one row per CDR3 protein. Of roughly 320,000 distinct CDR3 sequences listed, 16% are singletons. Time point defined: newly diagnosed GD, antithyroid drugs for less than 3 months. Construction of the TCR library relied on RNA isolated from PBMCs. V was pared by 2 bases and J by 5 bases, with 4 bases between. Looked up from germline, CDR1 is KGHSH and CDR2 is LQKENI. CDR3 length: 11 amino acids. This clonotype was counted at least ten times. This sample also appeared in a second study, on T cells in Graves' hyperthyroidism and ophthalmopathy. This second report adds: The HTBI primer set drove a first-round RT-PCR of the TCR CDR3.

V gene TRBV18 combines with J gene TRBJ2-7; no reliable D call. The sample was peripheral blood mononuclear cells (PBMCs), taken at new diagnosis, from a patient treated with antithyroid drugs. This sequence was found in a man aged 40-49 years with Graves disease. In DNA form, the CDR3 reads TGTGCCAGCTCACCAGACAACGAGCAGTACTTC. This sequence encodes CASSPDNEQYF.